This entry features one TCR beta chain sequence. Primers included in the PCR were 60 Vbeta and 13 Jbeta primers. Method: immunoSEQ multiplex PCR; TCRdb's copy keeps in-frame clones and lacks some. The sample consists of more than 95,000 clones, approximately 64% of them appearing once. The sample belongs to a study of cytomegalovirus exposure and HLA in healthy donors. The CDR3 has 15 residues. V was trimmed by 6 bases and J by 6 bases, leaving 21 bases between them. The germline CDR1 and CDR2 sequences are ENHRY and SYGVKD. Sequencing input: PBMCs. The rearrangement joins TRBV10-3 to TRBJ2-7, with D perhaps matching TRBD2 (6 bases). The clonotype was recovered from a man aged 55 to 69 in good health and CMV-seronegative. In nucleotides, the CDR3 is TGTGCCATCAGGGCTAGCGCAGACCGCGGGGTCGAGCAGTACTTC. The encoded protein is CAIRASADRGVEQYF.